The rows below give T cell receptor beta chains drawn from one sample of a study of technical replicates of blood from a handful of donors. Measured with immunoSEQ multiplex PCR; TCRdb has only the in-frame clones, and not every one. The table lists about 80,000 clones, roughly 90% of them singletons. Sequencing used T cells isolated from PBMCs. Receptors were obtained from a human donor in good health. Each CDR3 is given with its conserved first and last residue. D genes are given only for firm matches. Clone size is shown for a subset of rows, as once, few, many or a class of expanded clone.

clone size	D gene	V gene	J gene	CDR3 DNA	CDR3 protein
NA	NA	TRBV30	TRBJ1-4	TGTGCCTGGAATTCGGGCAGGGTTGGGGAAAAACTGTTTTTT	CAWNSGRVGEKLFF
NA	NA	TRBV6-6	TRBJ2-3	TGTGCCAGCAGTTACTGGGAGGATACGCAGTATTTT	CASSYWEDTQYF
NA	TRBD2	TRBV5-4	TRBJ2-1	TGTGCCAGCAGCTCGCGACTAGCGGGAGTGGCTGAGCAGTTCTTC	CASSSRLAGVAEQFF
NA	TRBD1	TRBV5-4	TRBJ1-4	TGTGCCAGCAGCTTAGGGACAGGGGTCTTTTCAACTAATGAAAAACTGTTTTTT	CASSLGTGVFSTNEKLFF
NA	TRBD2	TRBV19	TRBJ2-7	TGTGCCAGTAGTTCGGGAGGTTACGAGCAGTACTTC	CASSSGGYEQYF
few	NA	TRBV28	TRBJ2-7	TGTGCCAGCAGTTTGGTAGCCGAGCAGTACTTC	CASSLVAEQYF
NA	NA	TRBV21-1	TRBJ2-5	TGTGCCAGCAGCAAAGTAGCGGTCCAGGGGGGTGGCCAGTACTTC	CASSKVAVQGGGQYF
NA	NA	TRBV5-1	TRBJ1-1	TGCGCCAGCAGAGCCGGGTCGAACACTGAAGCTTTCTTT	CASRAGSNTEAFF
NA	TRBD1	TRBV5-1	TRBJ2-7	TGCGCCAGCAGCTTGGTGGTGGGACAGGTCTTATACGAGCAGTACTTC	CASSLVVGQVLYEQYF
few	TRBD1	TRBV5-1	TRBJ1-1	TGCGCCAGCAGCCCTAGGACAGGGAACACTGAAGCTTTCTTT	CASSPRTGNTEAFF
NA	TRBD1	TRBV27	TRBJ1-2	TGTGCCAGCAGTGTCCGGGGACAGGTTGGGCTAGCAGACTATGGCTACACCTTC	CASSVRGQVGLADYGYTF
NA	NA	TRBV30	TRBJ2-7	TGTGCCTGGAGTTCGGATCGGAGTAGCTTCATCTCCGAGCAGTACTTC	CAWSSDRSSFISEQYF
NA	TRBD1	TRBV11-2	TRBJ2-7	TGTGCCAGCAGCTACGGGACAGGGGCATCCTACGAGCAGTACTTC	CASSYGTGASYEQYF
NA	NA	TRBV7-8	TRBJ1-5	TGTGCCAGCAGCCTTCGGACAGACTCATATCAGCCCCAGCATTTT	CASSLRTDSYQPQHF
once	NA	TRBV10-2	TRBJ1-1	TGCGCCAGCAGTGGGCTTACTGGGGCCGGTGAAGCTTTCTTT	CASSGLTGAGEAFF
NA	NA	TRBV6-6	TRBJ2-7	TGTGCCAGCAGTTACTCTAGCGCCGAGCAGTACTTC	CASSYSSAEQYF
once	TRBD2	TRBV9	TRBJ2-1	TGTGCCAGCAGCGTACTTCGGACTAGCGGGAACAATGAGCAGTTCTTC	CASSVLRTSGNNEQFF
NA	NA	TRBV6-4	TRBJ1-1	TGTGCCAGCAGTGACTCGAGCAGCGCAGAAGCTTTCTTT	CASSDSSSAEAFF
NA	TRBD1	TRBV4-3	TRBJ1-5	TGCGCCAGCAGTTACTACAGGGGGAGCAATCAGCCCCAGCATTTT	CASSYYRGSNQPQHF
NA	TRBD1	TRBV7-9	TRBJ1-4	TGTGCCAGCAGCATACAGGGGGAAAAACTGTTTTTT	CASSIQGEKLFF
NA	TRBD2	TRBV4-3	TRBJ2-7	TGCGCCAGCAGCTTGTGGGCAGCACCGGGACTAGCGGGATACGAGCAGTACTTC	CASSLWAAPGLAGYEQYF
NA	NA	TRBV7-2	TRBJ2-7	TGTGCCAGCAGCTTAAGGACTCCCTACGAGCAGTACTTC	CASSLRTPYEQYF
NA	NA	TRBV15	TRBJ1-2	TGTGCCACCAGCAGATTCTCGTCGGGGTCGGAGGGCTACACCTTC	CATSRFSSGSEGYTF
NA	TRBD2	TRBV9	TRBJ2-3	TGTGCCAGCAGCGTAGTAGCGGGAGATATCACAGATACGCAGTATTTT	CASSVVAGDITDTQYF